Sequencing of this T cell receptor (beta chain) was carried out in a study of blood T cells in healthy people across ages. Through a sample-barcoded 5' primer and a J-beta primer mix, a second PCR was run for roughly 7 to 12 cycles. TCRdb redid the calling of the 5' RACE reads with MiXCR, one entry per CDR3 protein. The sample records around 900,000 distinct CDR3 sequences, more than 25% being singletons. Study-wide results and caveats: For the donors, CMV status was unknown and possibly confounded expanded clonotype changes.

In germline, CDR1 is SQVTM, CDR2 ANQGSEA. V shed 4 bases and J 4 bases; nucleotides not matched to a gene: 17. This CDR3 is built from 17 residues. In regard to this clonotype: Antigen: not known.

Sequenced material: blood. This receptor was identified in a woman at least 80 years old in good health. The chain is built from TRBV29-1 and TRBJ2-3; 7 bases are a match to TRBD1. The CDR3 sequence is CSVGKGWNRGSSDTQYF. CDR3 bases: TGCAGCGTTGGGAAGGGATGGAACAGGGGTAGTTCAGATACGCAGTATTTT.